The rows below give T cell receptor beta chains drawn from one sample of a study of regulatory T cells in long-lasting Graves disease. TCRdb recomputed calls from the multiplex PCR reads with MiXCR, one row per CDR3 protein. Among under 300,000 distinct CDR3 sequences listed, around 18% were seen once. This specimen was peripheral blood mononuclear cells (PBMCs), taken at new diagnosis, from a patient treated with antithyroid drugs. Source of these receptors: a female donor with Graves disease. Each CDR3 is given with its conserved first and last residue. Each record gives: V gene, CDR3 length, clone size, D gene, J gene, CDR3 protein, CDR3 DNA. A D gene is named only where the DNA matches it firmly. Clone size is given for some rows only: seen once, a few or many times, or a class if the clone is expanded.

TRBV7-2	14	many	-	TRBJ2-5	CASSLLGDQETQYF	TGTGCCAGCAGCCTGCTGGGCGATCAAGAGACCCAGTACTTC
TRBV28	14	many	TRBD1	TRBJ1-5	CASSQPGGLQPQHF	TGTGCCAGCAGTCAACCAGGGGGCCTTCAGCCCCAGCATTTT
TRBV11-2	12	-	-	TRBJ1-1	CASILGGNEAFF	TGTGCCAGCATCCTCGGGGGGAATGAAGCTTTCTTT
TRBV11-2	13	many	-	TRBJ1-2	CASSPGGRYGYTF	TGTGCCAGCAGCCCCGGTGGTAGATATGGCTACACCTTC
TRBV12-3/TRBV12-4	12	many	-	TRBJ1-1	CASSPDSTRAFF	TGTGCCAGCAGCCCGGACAGTACTAGGGCTTTCTTT
TRBV10-3	13	many	-	TRBJ2-5	CATTSGFQETQYF	TGTGCCACCACTTCAGGTTTCCAAGAGACCCAGTACTTC
TRBV19	17	many	TRBD1	TRBJ2-2	CASSPPGQGVTPGELFF	TGTGCCAGTAGTCCACCGGGACAGGGAGTTACACCGGGGGAGCTGTTTTTT
TRBV28	12	many	-	TRBJ2-3	CASRRTTDTQYF	TGTGCCAGCAGAAGAACCACAGATACGCAGTATTTT
TRBV7-9	13	-	-	TRBJ1-1	CASSLSLRGGAFF	TGTGCCAGCAGCTTAAGTCTCCGAGGTGGGGCTTTCTTT
TRBV28	17	many	TRBD1	TRBJ1-1	CASSLIRGTGLTREAFF	TGTGCCAGCAGTTTAATAAGAGGGACAGGGCTTACGAGAGAAGCTTTCTTT
TRBV12-3/TRBV12-4	14	many	-	TRBJ2-5	CASTISSAQETQYF	TGTGCCAGCACCATATCTAGCGCACAAGAGACCCAGTACTTC
TRBV28	15	many	TRBD2	TRBJ2-1	CASSSPILAANEQFF	TGTGCCAGCAGTTCCCCCATTCTAGCGGCCAATGAGCAGTTCTTC
TRBV12-3/TRBV12-4	13	many	-	TRBJ2-3	CASSWGPPNTQYF	TGTGCCAGCAGTTGGGGACCCCCAAATACGCAGTATTTT
TRBV13	16	few	TRBD2	TRBJ2-7	CAGSPGTSGRASEQYF	TGTGCCGGCAGCCCCGGGACTAGCGGGAGGGCGTCCGAGCAGTACTTC
TRBV20-1	14	many	TRBD2	TRBJ2-1	CSAPGLAGRNEQFF	TGCAGTGCTCCGGGACTAGCGGGACGGAATGAGCAGTTCTTC
TRBV7-9	13	-	-	TRBJ2-2	CASSRQAALELFF	TGTGCCAGCAGCCGACAAGCTGCCCTGGAGCTGTTTTTT
TRBV29-1	14	few	TRBD2	TRBJ2-1	CSVAGLAGYNEQFF	TGCAGCGTTGCCGGGCTAGCGGGTTACAATGAGCAGTTCTTC
TRBV4-1	15	many	-	TRBJ1-1	CASSQEWDGLSEAFF	TGCGCCAGCAGCCAAGAATGGGACGGATTATCTGAAGCTTTCTTT
TRBV18	15	-	-	TRBJ2-7	CASSPGTGGYYEQYF	TGTGCCAGCTCACCGGGTACAGGCGGGTACTACGAGCAGTACTTC
TRBV20-1	14	-	-	TRBJ2-3	CSADGEQGTDTQYF	TGCAGTGCTGACGGGGAGCAGGGCACAGATACGCAGTATTTT
TRBV3-1	13	many	-	TRBJ2-7	CASNQDTTYEQYF	TGTGCCAGCAACCAAGACACCACCTACGAGCAGTACTTC
TRBV6-1	13	few	-	TRBJ1-1	CAISDRPNTEAFF	TGTGCCATCTCAGACAGACCAAACACTGAAGCTTTCTTT
TRBV6-5	15	many	-	TRBJ1-2	CASSYGGRHDYGYTF	TGTGCCAGCAGTTATGGTGGTCGGCACGACTATGGCTACACCTTC
TRBV5-6	14	-	-	TRBJ1-1	CASSLVQRRTEAFF	TGTGCCAGCAGCTTGGTGCAGCGCCGCACTGAAGCTTTCTTT
TRBV28	12	many	-	TRBJ1-5	CASSLTHQPQHF	TGTGCCAGCAGTTTAACCCATCAGCCCCAGCATTTT
TRBV28	12	many	-	TRBJ1-5	CASSFLDQPQHF	TGTGCCAGCAGCTTCCTGGATCAGCCCCAGCATTTT
TRBV28	15	many	TRBD1	TRBJ2-2	CASSLYRGGTGELFF	TGTGCCAGCAGTTTATACAGGGGTGGCACCGGGGAGCTGTTTTTT